The present entry profiles one T cell receptor beta chain with its context. Its target is unknown. This sample was included in a study of CD8 T cells in Susac syndrome. Study results and caveats: Acknowledgment was made by the study that its TCR sequencing and HLA analysis involved a relatively small number of individuals.

Reverse transcription used about 0.45 to 1 ug RNA and random hexamers. TCRdb processed the immunoSEQ multiplex PCR reads anew with MiXCR; each CDR3 protein has one entry. The table records some 99,000 distinct CDR3 sequences, 96% of them present only once. The V and J ends lost 4 bases and 0 bases, in that order; junction bases with no gene match: 6. CDR3 size: 15 residues. Germline V gene data show CDR1 as SGHDT and CDR2 as YYEEEE. This TCR derives from a human donor in good health. The sample consisted of CD4+ T cells from PBMCs. The chain joins TRBV5-6 to TRBJ1-1; 7 bases line up with TRBD1. As DNA, the CDR3 is TGTGCCAGCAGCGGGACCGACAGGGTGAACACTGAAGCTTTCTTT. Translating it yields CASSGTDRVNTEAFF.